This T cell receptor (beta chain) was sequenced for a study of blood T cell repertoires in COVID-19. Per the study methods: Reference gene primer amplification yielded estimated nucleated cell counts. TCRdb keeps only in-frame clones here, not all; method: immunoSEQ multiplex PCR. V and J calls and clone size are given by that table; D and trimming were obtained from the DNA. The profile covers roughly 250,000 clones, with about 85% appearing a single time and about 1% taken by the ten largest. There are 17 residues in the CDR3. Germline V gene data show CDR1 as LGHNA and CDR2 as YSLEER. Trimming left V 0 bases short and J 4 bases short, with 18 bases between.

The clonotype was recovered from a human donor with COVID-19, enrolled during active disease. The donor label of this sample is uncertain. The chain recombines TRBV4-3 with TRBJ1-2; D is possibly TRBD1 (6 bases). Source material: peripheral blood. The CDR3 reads CASSQEPESGAIYGYTF. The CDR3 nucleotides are TGCGCCAGCAGCCAAGAACCGGAGTCAGGGGCCATCTATGGCTACACCTTC.